The 24 T cell receptor beta chains listed next were all sequenced from one sample in a study of radiotherapy plus CTLA-4 blockade in lung cancer. TCRdb's table, derived via immunoSEQ multiplex PCR, lists solely in-frame clones and lacks some. The sample shows approximately 77,000 clones, around 80% of them seen only once. The specimen comprised peripheral blood, sampled from a patient treated with radiotherapy plus ipilimumab. The origin of the receptors is a human donor with non-small cell lung cancer who had stable disease on radiotherapy plus ipilimumab.

The genes are TRBV27 and TRBJ2-1, with 14 bases that match TRBD2. Trimming removed 5 bases from V and 7 bases from J; junction bases left unmatched: 10. Germline CDR1 reads MNHEY; CDR2 reads SMNVEV (reference sequence). The CDR3 sequence is 17 residues long. The CDR3: CASSRQGTSGGRNEQFF. The CDR3 DNA follows: TGTGCCAGCAGTAGACAGGGGACTAGCGGGGGTCGGAATGAGCAGTTCTTC.

The chain uses TRBV6-1 and TRBJ1-1; D is perhaps TRBD1 (5 bases). Germline V gives CDR1 MNHNS, CDR2 SASEGT. The CDR3 sequence is 13 residues long. V lost 8 bases, J lost 2 bases, and 12 bases lay in between. In nucleotides, the CDR3 is TGTGCCAGCCTGACAGATTATAACACTGAAGCTTTCTTT. Residues: CASLTDYNTEAFF.

This rearrangement joins TRBV11-2 to TRBJ1-4; D unresolved. This CDR3 has 14 residues. Germline lookup yields CDR1 SGHAT and CDR2 FQNNGV. Between the trimmed V and J ends, which lost 0 bases and 5 bases, there was a span of 7 bases. The CDR3 loop reads CASSLDRKNEKLFF. In DNA, the CDR3 is TGTGCCAGCAGCTTAGATCGGAAAAATGAAAAACTGTTTTTT.

CDR3 nucleotide sequence: TGTGCCAGCAGCTTTGAGGGAACCTATGGCTACACCTTC. It yields the protein CASSFEGTYGYTF. This chain joins TRBV7-2 and TRBJ1-2, with D unclear. The V gene lost 3 bases and the J gene lost 4 bases, with 9 bases spanning the gap. The CDR3 totals 13 residues. Germline CDR1 is SGHTA and CDR2 is FQGNSA.

The V gene is TRBV28, the J gene TRBJ2-7, with no clear D. Germline-derived CDR1 and CDR2 are MDHEN and SYDVKM. The CDR3 loop spans 12 amino acids. With 5 bases removed from V and 3 bases from J, the gap between germline ends came to 8 bases. The CDR3, as DNA: TGTGCCAGCAGTCCATCCGGCTACGAGCAGTACTTC. Its translation: CASSPSGYEQYF.

The chain uses TRBV27 and TRBJ1-2; maybe TRBD1 (6 bases). The CDR3 consists of 16 residues. Germline loops: CDR1 MNHEY, CDR2 SMNVEV (reference sequence). V gave up 8 bases and J gave up 1 base, with 20 bases separating them. CDR3 sequence: CASGPMGGLSNYGYTF. CDR3 coding DNA: TGTGCCAGCGGCCCAATGGGGGGGCTCAGTAACTATGGCTACACCTTC.

The V gene is TRBV29-1, the J gene TRBJ1-1; the D is unclear. V lost 4 bases and J 12 bases, leaving 21 bases between the germline ends. The CDR3 has 13 residues. The V gene's germline CDR1 is SQVTM and CDR2 ANQGSEA. The CDR3 sequence is CSVVASPALATFF. The CDR3 DNA reads as TGCAGCGTTGTGGCATCCCCGGCCCTCGCGACTTTCTTT.

J is TRBJ2-3 and V is TRBV19, with TRBD2 matching 8 bases. The CDR3 runs 15 residues. Per germline, CDR1 LNHDA and CDR2 SQIVND (reference sequence). Unmatched junction bases numbered 10, after V lost 5 bases and J lost 6 bases. CDR3 loop: CASSPISGTGDTQYF. CDR3 sequence (DNA): TGTGCCAGTAGTCCCATTAGCGGGACCGGTGATACGCAGTATTTT.

This clone was found once. The rearrangement uses TRBV7-2 and TRBJ2-5; 9 nucleotides align to TRBD2. The trim removed 2 bases at V and 4 bases at J, leaving 8 bases unmatched. Germline CDR1 SGHTA, CDR2 FQGNSA. The CDR3 runs 16 residues. The CDR3 DNA is TGTGCCAGCAGCTTATGGCGGGTAGCGGGAGTAGAGACCCAGTACTTC. This encodes CASSLWRVAGVETQYF. Full variable domain (missing parts from reference TRBV7-2 and TRBJ2-5): GAGVSQSPSNKVTEKGKDVELRCDPISGHTALYWYRQSLGQGLEFLIYFQGNSAPDKSGLPSDRFSAERTGGSVSTLTIQRTQQEDSAVYLCASSLWRVAGVETQYFGPGTRLLVL.

This rearrangement joins TRBV13 to TRBJ2-1, with 9 bases identical to TRBD1. This CDR3 comprises 15 residues. Germline assignment: CDR1 PRHDT and CDR2 FYEKMQ (reference sequence). J was trimmed by 5 bases and V by 5 bases; bases with no gene match: 7. CDR3 protein: CASSPGQGHHNEQFF. The CDR3 DNA reads as TGTGCCAGCAGCCCGGGACAGGGACACCACAATGAGCAGTTCTTC.

For the CDR3, the DNA is TGTGCCAGCAGTTCCGAGACAGGGTATAGACGGGGGACCCAGTACTTC. It codes for CASSSETGYRRGTQYF. The chain has TRBV6-5 and TRBJ2-5, with 7 bases matching TRBD1. Germline CDR1 and CDR2: MNHEY and SVGAGI. The CDR3 spans 16 residues. Losses at the gene ends were 4 bases for V and 7 bases for J; bases not matched to a gene: 15.

The chain carries TRBV6-1 and TRBJ2-3; perhaps TRBD2 as D (5 bases). Germline CDR1 is MNHNS and CDR2 is SASEGT. Trimming removed 8 bases at V and 1 base at J, with 10 bases between. There are 13 residues in the CDR3. The CDR3 bases are TGTGCCAGCCGGGGTAGCGGCACAGATACGCAGTATTTT. Its translation is CASRGSGTDTQYF.

The chain couples TRBV5-1 to TRBJ2-5; possibly TRBD1 for D (6 bases). This CDR3 spans 16 amino acids. The V and J ends lost 5 bases and 2 bases respectively, with 19 bases between them. The germline CDR1 and CDR2 sequences are SGHRS and YFSETQ. DNA for the CDR3: TGCGCCAGCAGGAGGCTAGGGGGTTTCCTTCAAGAGACCCAGTACTTC. This translates into CASRRLGGFLQETQYF. The full variable domain, its missing parts supplied by reference TRBV5-1 and TRBJ2-5, is KAGVTQTPRYLIKTRGQQVTLSCSPISGHRSVSWYQQTPGQGLQFLFEYFSETQRNKGNFPGRFSGRQFSNSRSEMNVSTLELGDSALYLCASRRLGGFLQETQYFGPGTRLLVL.

V gene TRBV7-2 combines with J gene TRBJ2-3, with TRBD2 as a possible D gene (6 bases). V shed 4 bases and J shed 2 bases, with 10 bases lying between them. Per germline, CDR1 SGHTA and CDR2 FQGNSA. The CDR3 totals 14 residues. CDR3 nucleotides: TGTGCCAGCAGCTGGGACTTTAACACAGATACGCAGTATTTT. This encodes CASSWDFNTDTQYF.

The chain's CDR3 is CASSLVGQQHGYTF. The CDR3 DNA reads as TGTGCCAGCAGCTTAGTGGGACAGCAGCATGGCTACACCTTC. The rearrangement links TRBV11-2 to TRBJ1-2; 7 bases map to TRBD1. V lost 1 base, J lost 6 bases, and 5 bases stayed unmatched. The CDR3 runs 14 residues. Per germline, CDR1 SGHAT and CDR2 FQNNGV.

The chain joins TRBV10-3 to TRBJ2-2; maybe TRBD1 (6 bases). The CDR3 consists of 14 residues. V lost 5 bases and J lost 3, with 10 bases in between. Germline-derived CDR1 and CDR2 are ENHRY and SYGVKD. Here the CDR3 reads CAISTAGDTGELFF. The CDR3, as DNA: TGTGCCATCAGTACAGCAGGGGACACCGGGGAGCTGTTTTTT.

The rearrangement links TRBV15 to TRBJ1-5; weak D call: TRBD1 (5 bases). Trimming took 0 bases from V and 5 from J, leaving 23 bases between them. The CDR3 covers 19 residues. Germline loops: CDR1 LNHNV, CDR2 YYDKDF (reference sequence). The CDR3 sequence is CATSRDTDQGVRGYQPQHF. In DNA form, the CDR3 reads TGTGCCACCAGCAGAGATACAGACCAGGGAGTTCGCGGGTATCAGCCCCAGCATTTT. The complete variable domain, with remaining parts taken from reference TRBV15 and TRBJ1-5, reads DAMVIQNPRYQVTQFGKPVTLSCSQTLNHNVMYWYQQKSSQAPKLLFHYYDKDFNNEADTPDNFQSRRPNTSFCFLDIRSPGLGDTAMYLCATSRDTDQGVRGYQPQHFGDGTRLSIL.

The rearrangement links TRBV28 to TRBJ2-7; D is uncertain. The germline V gene encodes CDR1 MDHEN and CDR2 SYDVKM. The CDR3 is 11 amino acids. Trimming cost V 5 bases and J 7 bases, with 9 bases left between them. The CDR3 loop is CASSVTWEQYF. The DNA of the CDR3 is TGTGCCAGCAGTGTTACCTGGGAGCAGTACTTC.

The V and J genes are TRBV11-3 and TRBJ2-5; D possibly matches TRBD1 or TRBD2 (5 bases each). CDR3 length: 13 amino acids. Germline V gives CDR1 SGHNT, CDR2 YENEEA. The ends were cut back, 1 base at V and 5 bases at J, with 8 bases in the middle. CDR3 region: CASSLGGSETQYF. The DNA of the CDR3 is TGTGCCAGCAGCTTAGGGGGGAGTGAGACCCAGTACTTC.

This clone was counted once. The CDR3 sequence is CASSLGGGSSYNEQFF. The CDR3 bases are TGTGCCAGCAGCTTGGGGGGCGGGAGCTCCTACAATGAGCAGTTCTTC. This rearrangement joins TRBV5-6 to TRBJ2-1, with 7 bases lining up with TRBD2. Trimming cost V 0 bases and J 0 bases; bases outside gene matches: 3. This CDR3 is built from 16 residues. Germline V gene sequence: CDR1 SGHDT, CDR2 YYEEEE.

The chain couples TRBV9 to TRBJ1-1; D possibly corresponds to TRBD1 (6 bases). This CDR3 has 16 residues. V was pared by 0 bases and J by 1 base, with 13 bases between. Germline loops: CDR1 SGDLS, CDR2 YYNGEE. CDR3 protein: CASSVAAGAGNTEAFF. The CDR3 nucleotides read TGTGCCAGCAGCGTAGCCGCAGGGGCAGGGAACACTGAAGCTTTCTTT.

This chain connects TRBV28 to TRBJ2-7; no reliable D call. CDR3 length: 11 residues. Germline V lookup: CDR1 MDHEN, CDR2 SYDVKM. Between the trimmed V and J ends, which lost 6 bases and 1 base, there was a span of 4 bases. This CDR3 is CASRASYEQYF. CDR3 in DNA: TGTGCCAGCAGGGCGTCCTACGAGCAGTACTTC.

CDR3 sequence (DNA): TGTGCCAGCGCTAAGGGCAGCGGGGGGAGGGATGAGCAGTTCTTC. Amino acids: CASAKGSGGRDEQFF. V is TRBV19 and J is TRBJ2-1; 9 positions agree with TRBD2. The CDR3 runs to 15 residues. CDR1 and CDR2 from the germline V gene are LNHDA and SQIVND (reference sequence). After removal of 9 bases from V and 8 bases from J, the junction contained 14 bases not matched to a gene.

Within the sample, this clone is medium-sized (0.01 to 0.1%). This chain uses TRBV19 with TRBJ1-1; D is unclear. Trimming cost V 6 bases and J 3 bases, with 14 bases left between them. The CDR3 spans 14 residues. Germline values: CDR1 LNHDA, CDR2 SQIVND (reference sequence). The DNA for the CDR3 is TGTGCCAGTAGACCCGAGAGGCCCGACACTGAAGCTTTCTTT. This codes for CASRPERPDTEAFF.